This T cell receptor beta chain was captured in a study of blood T cells in healthy people across ages. Ten milliliters of peripheral blood were drawn from each donor. No fewer than 7 million PBMCs went into each sample. Total RNA, at least 5 micrograms per sample, was extracted from PBMCs. Primed by a sample-barcoded 5' primer and a J-beta primer mix, a second PCR proceeded for 7 to 11 cycles. Every molecule of cDNA carried a tag from a template-switch adaptor with 12 random nucleotides. TCRdb redid the calling of the 5' RACE reads with MiXCR, one entry per CDR3 protein. Among about 760,000 distinct CDR3 sequences listed, roughly three fifths were seen once. The CDR3 is made up of 14 amino acids. Germline V CDR1 and CDR2: KGHSH, LQKENI. V gave up 5 bases and J gave up 2 bases; unmatched junction bases: 0.

The rearrangement links TRBV18 to TRBJ2-5; 12 positions agree with TRBD2. This sequence was found in a man aged 40-49 years in good health. The sample taken for sequencing was blood. Here the CDR3 reads CASSTSGRQETQYF. The CDR3 DNA is TGTGCCAGCTCAACTAGCGGGAGGCAAGAGACCCAGTACTTC.